This T cell receptor (beta chain) was observed in a study of monozygotic twins with inflammatory bowel disease. General study results and limits: Repertoire similarity was not found to differ between concordant and discordant twins, possibly from limited power. Lower TCRbeta diversity (inverse Simpson) was seen in IBD patients than in healthy co-twins.

Details on this clonotype: Its specificity is unknown.

Investigators pulled total RNA out of whole blood and did not sort T cells. TCRdb re-called the 5' RACE reads and catalogs CDR3 proteins one per entry, DNA excluded. The sample table sets out around 400,000 distinct CDR3 sequences. Germline CDR1 and CDR2: LGHDT and YNNKEL (reference sequence). The length of the CDR3 is 17 residues. This TCR was sampled from a human donor with ulcerative colitis or Crohn's disease, or a healthy co-twin of an affected twin (not recorded which). Source material: blood. The rearrangement joins TRBV3-1 to TRBJ2-1. CDR3: CASSQVPLKGGYNEQFF.